This TCR beta chain appears in the sequencing data of a study of blood T cells in healthy people across ages. A sample-barcoded 5' primer and a J-beta primer mix were used in a second PCR of about 7 to 12 cycles. TCRdb itself ran the 5' RACE reads through MiXCR, one entry per CDR3 protein. This sample has over a million distinct CDR3 sequences, with 20% to 25% found just once. V shed 0 bases, J shed 0 bases, and the junction held 3 bases outside the gene matches. In germline, CDR1 is LGHNA, CDR2 YNFKEQ. This CDR3 contains 17 residues. The same data also contributed to another study, on T cells of mothers and their children.

This chain uses TRBV4-2 with TRBJ1-4; 8 bases fit TRBD1. The receptor was derived from a girl under 10 years old in good health. Sequencing used blood. The CDR3: CASSQDPGGATNEKLFF. The CDR3 nucleotides read TGTGCCAGCAGCCAAGATCCAGGGGGCGCAACTAATGAAAAACTGTTTTTT.